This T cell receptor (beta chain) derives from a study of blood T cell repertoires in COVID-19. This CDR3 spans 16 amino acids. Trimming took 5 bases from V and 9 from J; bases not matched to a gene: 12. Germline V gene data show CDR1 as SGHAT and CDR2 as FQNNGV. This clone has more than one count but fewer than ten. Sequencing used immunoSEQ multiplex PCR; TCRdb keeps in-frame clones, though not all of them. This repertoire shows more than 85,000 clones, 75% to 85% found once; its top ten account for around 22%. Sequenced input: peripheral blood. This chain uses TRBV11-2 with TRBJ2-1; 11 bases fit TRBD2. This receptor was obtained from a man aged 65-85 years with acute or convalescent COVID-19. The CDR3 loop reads CASSPIAGGIGTEQFF. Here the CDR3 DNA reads TGTGCCAGCAGCCCTATAGCGGGAGGGATAGGCACTGAGCAGTTCTTC.